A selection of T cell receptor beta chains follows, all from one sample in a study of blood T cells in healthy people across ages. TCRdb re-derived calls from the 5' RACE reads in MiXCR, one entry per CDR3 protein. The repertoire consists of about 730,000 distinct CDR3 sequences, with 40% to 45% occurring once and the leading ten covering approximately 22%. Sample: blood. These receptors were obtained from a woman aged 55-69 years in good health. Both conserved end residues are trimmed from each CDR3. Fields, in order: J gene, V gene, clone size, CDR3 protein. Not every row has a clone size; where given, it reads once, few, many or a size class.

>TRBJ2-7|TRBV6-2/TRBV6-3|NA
ASSLSSHEQY
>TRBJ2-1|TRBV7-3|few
ASSLSPSSGRANEQF
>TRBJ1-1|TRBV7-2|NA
ASSLVAYRALQANTEAF
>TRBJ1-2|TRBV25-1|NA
ASSDTGDTNYGYT
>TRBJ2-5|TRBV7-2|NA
ASSGQRGEQETQY
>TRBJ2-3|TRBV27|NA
ASSFPEGREQY
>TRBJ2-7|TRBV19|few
ASSIGLAGAYEQY
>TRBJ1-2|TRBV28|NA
ASSAGHFKRNGYT
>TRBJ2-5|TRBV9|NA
ASSPTSGFDNEQY
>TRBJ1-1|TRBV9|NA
ASSGSEGGTEAF
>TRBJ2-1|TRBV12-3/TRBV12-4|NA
ASSAAAPYEQF
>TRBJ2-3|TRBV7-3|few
ASALAGHTTDTQY